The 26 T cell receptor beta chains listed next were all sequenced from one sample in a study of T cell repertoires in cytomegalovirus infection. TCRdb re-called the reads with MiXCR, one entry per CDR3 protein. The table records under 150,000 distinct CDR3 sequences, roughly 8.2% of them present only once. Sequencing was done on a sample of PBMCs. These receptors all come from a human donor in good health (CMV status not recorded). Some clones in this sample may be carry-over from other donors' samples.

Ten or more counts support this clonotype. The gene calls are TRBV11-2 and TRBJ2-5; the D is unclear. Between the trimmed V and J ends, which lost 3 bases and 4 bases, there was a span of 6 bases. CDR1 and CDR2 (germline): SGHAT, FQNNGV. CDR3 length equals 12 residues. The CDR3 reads CASSFWRETQYF. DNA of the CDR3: TGTGCCAGCAGCTTCTGGCGAGAGACCCAGTACTTC.

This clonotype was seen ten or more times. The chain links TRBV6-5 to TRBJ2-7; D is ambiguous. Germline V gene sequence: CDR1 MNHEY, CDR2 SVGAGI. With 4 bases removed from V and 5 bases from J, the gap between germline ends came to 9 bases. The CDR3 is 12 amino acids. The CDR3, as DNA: TGTGCCAGCAGTTCCCGGGCAAACGAGCAGTACTTC. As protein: CASSSRANEQYF.

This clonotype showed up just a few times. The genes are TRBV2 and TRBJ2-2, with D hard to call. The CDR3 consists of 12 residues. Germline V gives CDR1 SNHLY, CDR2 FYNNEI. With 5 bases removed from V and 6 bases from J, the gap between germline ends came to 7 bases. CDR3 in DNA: TGTGCCAGCAGTCAACCGCCCGGGGAGCTGTTTTTT. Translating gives CASSQPPGELFF.

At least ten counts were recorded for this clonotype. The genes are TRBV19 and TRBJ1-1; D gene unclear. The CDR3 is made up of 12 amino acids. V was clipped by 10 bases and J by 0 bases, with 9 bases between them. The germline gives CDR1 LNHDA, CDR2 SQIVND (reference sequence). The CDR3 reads CATSGVNTEAFF. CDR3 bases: TGTGCCACAAGCGGGGTGAACACTGAAGCTTTCTTT.

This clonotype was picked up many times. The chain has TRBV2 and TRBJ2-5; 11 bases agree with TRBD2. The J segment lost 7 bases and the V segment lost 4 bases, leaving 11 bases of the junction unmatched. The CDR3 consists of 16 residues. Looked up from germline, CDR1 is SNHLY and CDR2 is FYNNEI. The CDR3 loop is CASSASGTSGTGTQYF. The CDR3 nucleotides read TGTGCCAGCAGTGCCTCCGGGACTAGCGGAACGGGGACCCAGTACTTC.

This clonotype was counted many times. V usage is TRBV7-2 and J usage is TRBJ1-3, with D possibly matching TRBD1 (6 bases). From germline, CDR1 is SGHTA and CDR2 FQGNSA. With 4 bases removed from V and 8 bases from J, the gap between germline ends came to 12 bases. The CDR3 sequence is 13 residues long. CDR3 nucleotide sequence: TGTGCCAGCAGCTCGGACAGAATTGACACCATATATTTT. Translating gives CASSSDRIDTIYF. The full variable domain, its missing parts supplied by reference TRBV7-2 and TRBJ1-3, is GAGVSQSPSNKVTEKGKDVELRCDPISGHTALYWYRQSLGQGLEFLIYFQGNSAPDKSGLPSDRFSAERTGGSVSTLTIQRTQQEDSAVYLCASSSDRIDTIYFGEGSWLTVV.

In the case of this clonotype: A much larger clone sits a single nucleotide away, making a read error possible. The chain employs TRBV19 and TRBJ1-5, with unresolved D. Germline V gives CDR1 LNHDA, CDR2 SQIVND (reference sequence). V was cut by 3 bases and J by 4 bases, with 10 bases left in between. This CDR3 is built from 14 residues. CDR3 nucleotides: TGTGCCAGTAGTATGGAACAACGAAATCAGCCCCAGCATTTT. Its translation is CASSMEQRNQPQHF.

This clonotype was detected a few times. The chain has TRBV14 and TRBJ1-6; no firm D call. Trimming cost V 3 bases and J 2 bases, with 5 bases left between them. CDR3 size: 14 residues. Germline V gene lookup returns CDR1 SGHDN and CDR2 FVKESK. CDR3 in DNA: TGTGCCAGCAGCCATATGACCTATAATTCACCCCTCCACTTT. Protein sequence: CASSHMTYNSPLHF.

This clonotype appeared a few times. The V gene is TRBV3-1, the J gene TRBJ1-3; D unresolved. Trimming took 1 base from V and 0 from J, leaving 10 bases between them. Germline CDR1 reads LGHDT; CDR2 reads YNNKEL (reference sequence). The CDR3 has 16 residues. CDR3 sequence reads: CASSQVFGSSGNTIYF. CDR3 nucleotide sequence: TGTGCCAGCAGCCAAGTATTCGGGAGCTCTGGAAACACCATATATTTT.

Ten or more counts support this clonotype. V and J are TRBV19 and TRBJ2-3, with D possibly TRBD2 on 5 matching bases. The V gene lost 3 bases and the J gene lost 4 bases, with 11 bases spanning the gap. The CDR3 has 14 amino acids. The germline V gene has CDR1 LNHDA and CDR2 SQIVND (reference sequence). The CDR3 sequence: CASSIQGGADTQYF. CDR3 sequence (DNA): TGTGCCAGTAGTATTCAAGGAGGCGCAGATACGCAGTATTTT.

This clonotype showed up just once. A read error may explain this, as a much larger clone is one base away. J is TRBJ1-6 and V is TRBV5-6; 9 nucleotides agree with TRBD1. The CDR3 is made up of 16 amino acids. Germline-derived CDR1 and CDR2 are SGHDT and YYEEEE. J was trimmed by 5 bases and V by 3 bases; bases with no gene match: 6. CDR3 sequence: CASSSRDRDNNSPLHF. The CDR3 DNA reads TGTGCCAGCAGCTCCCGGGACAGGGACAATAATTCACCCCTCCACTTT.

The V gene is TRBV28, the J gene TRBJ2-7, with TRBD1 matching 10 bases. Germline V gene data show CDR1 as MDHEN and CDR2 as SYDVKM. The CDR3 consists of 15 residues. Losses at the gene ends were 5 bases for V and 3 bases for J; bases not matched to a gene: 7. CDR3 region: CASSILGTGDYEQYF. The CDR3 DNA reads TGTGCCAGCAGTATCCTCGGGACAGGGGACTACGAGCAGTACTTC.

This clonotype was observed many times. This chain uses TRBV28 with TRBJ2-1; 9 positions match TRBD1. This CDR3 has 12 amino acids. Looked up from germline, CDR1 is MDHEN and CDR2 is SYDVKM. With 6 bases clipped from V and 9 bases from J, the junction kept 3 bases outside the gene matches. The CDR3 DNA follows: TGTGCCAGCAGGCTGACAGGGGGTGAGCAGTTCTTC. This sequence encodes CASRLTGGEQFF.

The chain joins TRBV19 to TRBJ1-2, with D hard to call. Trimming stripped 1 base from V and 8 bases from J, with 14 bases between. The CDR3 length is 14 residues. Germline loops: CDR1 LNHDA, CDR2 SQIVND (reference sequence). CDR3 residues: CASSIAQRAMGYTF. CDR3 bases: TGTGCCAGTAGTATAGCCCAGAGAGCTATGGGCTACACCTTC. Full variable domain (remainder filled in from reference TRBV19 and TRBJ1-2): DGGITQSPKYLFRKEGQNVTLSCEQNLNHDAMYWYRQDPGQGLRLIYYSQIVNDFQKGDIAEGYSVSREKKESFPLTVTSAQKNPTAFYLCASSIAQRAMGYTFGSGTRLTVV.

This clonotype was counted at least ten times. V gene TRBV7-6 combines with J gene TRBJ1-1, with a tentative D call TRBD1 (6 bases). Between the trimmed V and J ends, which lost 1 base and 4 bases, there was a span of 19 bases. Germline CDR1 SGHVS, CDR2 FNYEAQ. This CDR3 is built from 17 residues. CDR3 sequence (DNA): TGTGCCAGCAGCTTAGGCCCAAAATTAACAGGGAGCACTGAAGCTTTCTTT. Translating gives CASSLGPKLTGSTEAFF.

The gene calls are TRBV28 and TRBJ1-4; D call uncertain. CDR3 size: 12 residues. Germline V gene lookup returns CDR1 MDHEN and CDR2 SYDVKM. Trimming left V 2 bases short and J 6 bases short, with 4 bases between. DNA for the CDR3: TGTGCCAGCAGTTTAATGGATGAAAAACTGTTTTTT. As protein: CASSLMDEKLFF.

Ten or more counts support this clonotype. CDR3 sequence reads: CAIQDGTNNQPQHF. The CDR3 coding sequence is TGTGCCATCCAAGATGGGACTAATAATCAGCCCCAGCATTTT. The V call is TRBV7-9, the J call TRBJ1-5; tentatively, D is TRBD1 (5 bases). Germline V lookup: CDR1 SEHNR, CDR2 FQNEAQ (reference sequence). This CDR3 is built from 14 residues. The V end lost 10 bases, the J end lost 4 bases, and 17 bases lay between the germline ends.

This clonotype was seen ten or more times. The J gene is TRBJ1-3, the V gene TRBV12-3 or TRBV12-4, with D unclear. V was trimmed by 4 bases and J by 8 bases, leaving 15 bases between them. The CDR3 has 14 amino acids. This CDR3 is CASSSDASRDTIYF. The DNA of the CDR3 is TGTGCCAGCAGTTCGGACGCGTCCCGCGACACCATATATTTT.

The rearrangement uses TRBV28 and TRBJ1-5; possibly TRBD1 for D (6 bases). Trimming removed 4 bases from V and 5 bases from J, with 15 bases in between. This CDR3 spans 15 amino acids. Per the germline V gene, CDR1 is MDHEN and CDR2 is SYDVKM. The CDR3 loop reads CASSWARGGHQPQHF. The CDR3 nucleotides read TGTGCCAGCAGTTGGGCCAGGGGAGGACATCAGCCCCAGCATTTT. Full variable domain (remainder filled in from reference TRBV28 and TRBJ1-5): DVKVTQSSRYLVKRTGEKVFLECVQDMDHENMFWYRQDPGLGLRLIYFSYDVKMKEKGDIPEGYSVSREKKERFSLILESASTNQTSMYLCASSWARGGHQPQHFGDGTRLSIL.

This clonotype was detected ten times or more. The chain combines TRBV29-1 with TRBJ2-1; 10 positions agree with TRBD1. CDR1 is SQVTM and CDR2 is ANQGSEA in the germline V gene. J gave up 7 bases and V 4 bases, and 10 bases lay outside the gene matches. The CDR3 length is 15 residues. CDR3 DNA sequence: TGCAGCGTTGCCGGGGCGGACAGGGGGTTGAATGAGCAGTTCTTC. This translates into CSVAGADRGLNEQFF.

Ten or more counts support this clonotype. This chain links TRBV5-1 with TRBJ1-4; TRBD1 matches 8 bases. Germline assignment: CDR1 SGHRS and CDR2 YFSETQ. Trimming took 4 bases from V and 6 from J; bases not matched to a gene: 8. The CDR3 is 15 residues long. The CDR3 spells CASSRRTGSDEKLFF. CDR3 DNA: TGCGCCAGCAGCCGCCGGACAGGGAGTGATGAAAAACTGTTTTTT. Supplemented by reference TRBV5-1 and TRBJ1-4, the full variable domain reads KAGVTQTPRYLIKTRGQQVTLSCSPISGHRSVSWYQQTPGQGLQFLFEYFSETQRNKGNFPGRFSGRQFSNSRSEMNVSTLELGDSALYLCASSRRTGSDEKLFFGSGTQLSVL.

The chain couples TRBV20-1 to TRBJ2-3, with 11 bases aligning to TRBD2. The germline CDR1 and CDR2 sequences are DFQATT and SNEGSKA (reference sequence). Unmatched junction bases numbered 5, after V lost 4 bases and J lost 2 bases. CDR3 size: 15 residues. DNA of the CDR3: TGCAGTGCTACGGCTAGCGGGGGGCCCACAGATACGCAGTATTTT. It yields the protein CSATASGGPTDTQYF.

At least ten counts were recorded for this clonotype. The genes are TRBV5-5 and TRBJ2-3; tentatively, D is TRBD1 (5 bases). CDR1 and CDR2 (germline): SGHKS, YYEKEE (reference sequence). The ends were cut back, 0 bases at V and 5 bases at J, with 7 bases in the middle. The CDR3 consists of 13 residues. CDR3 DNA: TGTGCCAGCAGCTTGGGGGGCCTAGATACGCAGTATTTT. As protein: CASSLGGLDTQYF.

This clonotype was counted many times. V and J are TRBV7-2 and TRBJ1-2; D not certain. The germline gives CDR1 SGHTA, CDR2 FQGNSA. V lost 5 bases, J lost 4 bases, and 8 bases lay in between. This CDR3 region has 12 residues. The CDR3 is CASSGTSYGYTF. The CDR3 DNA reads TGTGCCAGCAGCGGAACGAGCTATGGCTACACCTTC. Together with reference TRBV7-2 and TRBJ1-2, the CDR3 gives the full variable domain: GAGVSQSPSNKVTEKGKDVELRCDPISGHTALYWYRQSLGQGLEFLIYFQGNSAPDKSGLPSDRFSAERTGGSVSTLTIQRTQQEDSAVYLCASSGTSYGYTFGSGTRLTVV.

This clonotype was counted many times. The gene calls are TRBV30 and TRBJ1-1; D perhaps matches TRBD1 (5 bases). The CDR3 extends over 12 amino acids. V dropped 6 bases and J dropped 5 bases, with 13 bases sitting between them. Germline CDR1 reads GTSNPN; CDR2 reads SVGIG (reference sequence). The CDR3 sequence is CACPGTGTEAFF. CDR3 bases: TGTGCCTGCCCCGGGACGGGTACTGAAGCTTTCTTT.

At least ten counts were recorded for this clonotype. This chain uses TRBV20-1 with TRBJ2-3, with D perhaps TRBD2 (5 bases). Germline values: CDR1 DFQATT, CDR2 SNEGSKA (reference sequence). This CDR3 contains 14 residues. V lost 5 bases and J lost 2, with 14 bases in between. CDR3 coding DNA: TGCAGTGCTGTGTCTAGCCGGACCACAGATACGCAGTATTTT. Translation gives CSAVSSRTTDTQYF.